This T cell receptor beta chain stems from a study of human T cells and chemical hapten exposure listed by TCRdb under 2021. Study-level background: For sensitization, 2% DPC in acetone was applied to a roughly 2 cm by roughly 2 cm area of upper inner arm skin. Blood samples were taken from patients before sensitization (week 0) and at 2, 6 and about 24 weeks after DPC sensitization. For TCR sequencing, blood came from 25 to 35 alopecia patients at anywhere from one to four time points (pre-sensitization, 2, 6 and 24 weeks). The patient cohort, mostly female, included alopecia areata with under or over 50% scalp involvement, alopecia totalis and alopecia universalis. Throughout the study period of about 25 weeks, patients also received therapeutic DPC doses to the scalp every week. The study tracked peripheral blood TCR repertoire changes in vivo during primary and secondary sensitization to the hapten diphenylcyclopropenone (DPC) in alopecia patients. Patch testing was done on the upper back using Finn chambers containing 0.01% DPC, and results were scored after 6 days according to International Contact Dermatitis Research Group standards. Libraries were combined into a pool for sequencing, and differences in TCR yield between samples came mainly from small differences in library volumes within the pool.

The sample's time point label, decoded: patch test 1, 2 weeks after DPC sensitization. The treatment or condition label on this specimen signifies: therapeutic diphenylcyclopropenone sensitization with weekly scalp DPC. Blood at each patch-test visit was drawn before the patch test was applied. Eligible patients were aged 18 to 70, diagnosed with alopecia, deemed suitable for DPC therapy, and excluded if pregnant. Total RNA was extracted from unfractionated whole blood that had been collected in Tempus Blood RNA tubes. Study-wide conclusions, independent of this receptor: Repeated subsampling changed both the strength of the expansion versus patch-test correlation and the threshold at which the correlation became significant. DPC sensitization did not change the number of TCRs with a frequency above 1 in 1000, and there was no evidence of changes in global repertoire structure. Patch test score correlated positively with the number of PT1 expanded TCRs, reaching significance at thresholds 8, 16 and 32 but not at 4. Expanded TCRs formed significantly more large CDR3 similarity clusters than pre-sensitization or healthy control sets, consistent with antigen-driven responses. Because every patient had alopecia, a presumed autoimmune disease, the patients' immune response might differ from that of healthy individuals.

This clonotype was detected ten times or more. Its antigen is unknown. Base qualities are not at hand, and no much larger clone is one base apart. Trimming removed 0 bases from V and 4 bases from J, leaving 6 bases between the germline ends. From the cysteine through the phenylalanine, the CDR3 covers 14 amino acids. Of all the DNA, just the CDR3 is kept, 42 bases in frame from base 1. CDR1 and CDR2 (MRHNA, SNTAGT) derive from the germline V gene. The library was produced with RACE. For sequencing, a NextSeq 500 was employed. Library preparation attached unique molecular identifiers to individual cDNA molecules for quantitative, reproducible TCR counting. From each blood RNA sample, both TCR alpha and TCR beta chains were sequenced. Per the original workflow: Samples had a median of about 96,000 TCRs, with a range from about 23,224 to 750,000. V, J and CDR3 annotation of the TCR reads was carried out using the Decombinator software suite. For the PS versus PT1 abundance plots, all samples were subsampled to the same number of TCRs (28,000). Expanded TCRs were defined as absent before sensitization and observed at least eight times at the 2-week time point. Using fastp trimming at Q25 and MiXCR clonotype assembly, TCRdb reanalyzed the public sequencing data and kept in-frame beta chains. Each record represents a unique CDR3 protein, reported with the most common genes and DNA among its rows. These V and J calls are TCRdb output, not the study's own analysis. For this sample there are more than 70,000 distinct CDR3 sequences; about 11% appear just once. The top ten hold approximately 3.7% of the sample.

The sequence links TRBV6-4 to TRBJ2-2; no D gene is confidently identified. This material consisted of whole blood, taken in connection with sensitization to the hapten diphenylcyclopropenone (DPC). This receptor was identified in a woman aged 60-75 years with alopecia areata. Some clones in this sample may be carry-over from other donors' samples. The nucleotides are TGTGCCAGCAGTGACTCTACAGTCACCGGGGAGCTGTTTTTT. This is translated as CASSDSTVTGELFF.